This entry is about one T cell receptor beta chain. The antigen remains unidentified. The sample is drawn from a study of cytomegalovirus exposure and HLA in healthy donors. Study context: The roughly 120 validation repertoires used the same platform as the roughly 670 first-cohort repertoires, a later analysis reported.

The table came from immunoSEQ multiplex PCR; TCRdb's copy has only in-frame clones and leaves some out. The table includes under 200,000 clones, 70% to 90% detected once. Overall study results and limits: Subsequent analysis of the approximately 110 validation repertoires found a tendency for first-cohort TCR clusters to co-occur.

The sequenced material came from PBMCs. The receptor's source is a woman aged 25 to 39 in good health and CMV-seronegative.

This CDR3 reads CASSVGGQGYEQYF. The CDR3 DNA follows: TGTGCCAGCAGCGTAGGTGGACAGGGCTACGAGCAGTACTTC. The rearrangement uses TRBV9 and TRBJ2-7, with 8 bases identical to TRBD1. The CDR3 is made up of 14 amino acids. Germline loops: CDR1 SGDLS, CDR2 YYNGEE. Trimming at V came to 0 bases and at J to 3 bases, leaving 2 bases not matched to a gene.